The clone carrying this T cell receptor beta chain was observed a few times. The sample belongs to a study of T-cell memory formation after mild COVID-19. TCRdb reprocessed the 5' RACE reads via MiXCR and lists one record per CDR3 protein. The sample has 58,000 or so distinct CDR3 sequences, 28% seen once; the top ten hold roughly 41%. Input material: PBMCs or a T cell subset sorted from them (not recorded which). The sequence was obtained from a man in his late teens or twenties who had mild COVID-19 (a few samples of this study predate the infection). Cell type and time point are not known.

CDR3 protein: CASSLQAGTYEQYF. DNA for the CDR3: TGTGCCAGCAGCTTACAGGCGGGGACCTACGAGCAGTACTTC. The gene calls are TRBV7-8 and TRBJ2-7, with D maybe TRBD2 (6 bases). The CDR3 runs to 14 residues. The germline V gene encodes CDR1 SGHVS and CDR2 FQNEAQ. Deletions cut 2 bases from V and 2 bases from J, with 10 bases between.